A single sample gave rise to the 24 T cell receptor beta chains below, sequenced in a study of beta chain features in type 1 diabetes. Study-wide results and limits: Moderately but significantly shorter TCRB CDR3s were found in Type 1 diabetes patients in all four CD4+ subsets.

Expressed TCRB transcripts were sequenced after all isolated RNA was converted to cDNA. Generated by immunoSEQ multiplex PCR, the TCRdb table keeps only in-frame clones and is missing some. The table records 130,000 to 150,000 clones, less than 15% of them present only once. For these receptors, no antigen is known. Sequencing input: central memory CD4+ T cells from blood. The receptors come from a young man with type 1 diabetes.

The gene calls are TRBV14 and TRBJ1-2; 11 bases map to TRBD1. This CDR3 spans 16 amino acids. Germline CDR1 reads SGHDN; CDR2 reads FVKESK. V gave up 4 bases and J gave up 3 bases; unmatched junction bases: 7. The chain's CDR3 is CASSPSRTGGYYGYTF. In nucleotides, the CDR3 is TGTGCCAGCAGCCCAAGTCGGACAGGGGGCTACTATGGCTACACCTTC. The entire variable domain, with the rest obtained from reference TRBV14 and TRBJ1-2, is as follows: EAGVTQFPSHSVIEKGQTVTLRCDPISGHDNLYWYRRVMGKEIKFLLHFVKESKQDESGMPNNRFLAERTGGTYSTLKVQPAELEDSGVYFCASSPSRTGGYYGYTFGSGTRLTVV.

This clone was counted at least ten times. The chain employs TRBV5-1 and TRBJ2-1, with TRBD2 matching over 8 bases. The CDR3 has 14 residues. Germline-derived CDR1 and CDR2 are SGHRS and YFSETQ. V dropped 4 bases and J dropped 4; count of bases not matched to a gene: 4. CDR3 amino acids: CASSRSGEYNEQFF. In DNA, the CDR3 is TGCGCCAGCAGCCGTAGCGGGGAGTACAATGAGCAGTTCTTC.

The chain employs TRBV7-6 and TRBJ1-1; no reliable D call. The CDR3 is 13 amino acids. Germline V gene lookup returns CDR1 SGHVS and CDR2 FNYEAQ. Between the trimmed V and J ends, which lost 3 bases and 2 bases, there was a span of 7 bases. CDR3 amino acids: CASSFGLNTEAFF. The CDR3 coding sequence is TGTGCCAGCAGCTTCGGCTTAAACACTGAAGCTTTCTTT. Full variable domain (remainder filled in from reference TRBV7-6 and TRBJ1-1): GAGVSQSPRYKVTKRGQDVALRCDPISGHVSLYWYRQALGQGPEFLTYFNYEAQQDKSGLPNDRFSAERPEGSISTLTIQRTEQRDSAMYRCASSFGLNTEAFFGQGTRLTVV.

J is TRBJ2-3 and V is TRBV10-3; no firm D call. Deletions cut 2 bases from V and 4 bases from J, with 13 bases between. This CDR3 spans 15 amino acids. Germline lookup yields CDR1 ENHRY and CDR2 SYGVKD. CDR3 sequence: CAISEKPREADTQYF. CDR3 sequence (DNA): TGTGCCATCAGTGAGAAACCTAGAGAGGCAGATACGCAGTATTTT.

This clone was seen a handful of times. This same CDR3 is encoded by further DNA sequences in the sample. The chain couples TRBV9 to TRBJ2-3; D uncertain. Looked up from germline, CDR1 is SGDLS and CDR2 is YYNGEE. The CDR3 extends over 13 amino acids. Trimming pared 3 bases from V and 1 base from J, leaving 6 bases between. The DNA for the CDR3 is TGTGCCAGCAGCGCAACTGGCACAGATACGCAGTATTTT. Its protein is CASSATGTDTQYF.

This chain uses TRBV7-8 with TRBJ2-7, with D uncertain. Germline-derived CDR1 and CDR2 are SGHVS and FQNEAQ. V was cut by 5 bases and J by 5 bases, with 16 bases left in between. CDR3 length: 14 residues. Here the CDR3 reads CASSPPWRSHEQYF. The CDR3 nucleotides read TGTGCCAGCAGCCCCCCCTGGCGGAGCCACGAGCAGTACTTC.

The V gene is TRBV29-1, the J gene TRBJ1-3, with unresolved D. This CDR3 comprises 13 residues. Trimming removed 3 bases from V and 0 bases from J, with 6 bases in between. Germline CDR1 is SQVTM and CDR2 is ANQGSEA. The CDR3 region has the DNA TGCAGCGTTGACCTGGGCTCTGGAAACACCATATATTTT. Translated, it gives CSVDLGSGNTIYF.

This clone appeared a few times. The gene calls are TRBV27 and TRBJ2-3; the match to TRBD1 covers 7 bases. Trimming cost V 5 bases and J 2 bases; bases outside gene matches: 7. Germline V lookup: CDR1 MNHEY, CDR2 SMNVEV (reference sequence). The CDR3 has 15 residues. DNA of the CDR3: TGTGCCAGCAGTCCGGGACAGTGGTCCACAGATACGCAGTATTTT. Its protein is CASSPGQWSTDTQYF.

This clone was recorded a few times. The CDR3 DNA reads TGCGCCAGCAGTCCGGGACAGGGGGTTGAATCTGAAGCTTTCTTT. Its translation is CASSPGQGVESEAFF. The chain employs TRBV4-1 and TRBJ1-1, with TRBD1 identical over 11 bases. Trimming took 6 bases from V and 6 from J; bases not matched to a gene: 9. The V gene's germline CDR1 is MGHRA and CDR2 YSYEKL. The CDR3 is 15 amino acids.

The rearrangement joins TRBV30 to TRBJ2-7; D remains ambiguous. Trimming removed 3 bases at V and 0 bases at J, with 12 bases between. Germline assignment: CDR1 GTSNPN and CDR2 SVGIG (reference sequence). This CDR3 is 14 amino acids long. The CDR3 protein is CAWRVTSASYEQYF. The CDR3 DNA reads as TGTGCCTGGAGGGTTACGAGCGCCTCCTACGAGCAGTACTTC.

The table lists this clone with a few counts. The chain recombines TRBV5-4 with TRBJ2-3, with 10 positions matching TRBD2. V gave up 2 bases and J gave up 1 base; unmatched junction bases: 4. CDR1 and CDR2 from the germline V gene are SGHNT and YYREEE (reference sequence). This CDR3 is built from 16 residues. CDR3 amino acids: CASSFPSGGRTDTQYF. The CDR3 DNA follows: TGTGCCAGCAGCTTCCCTAGCGGGGGACGCACAGATACGCAGTATTTT. Based on the CDR3 plus reference TRBV5-4 and TRBJ2-3, the full variable domain is ETGVTQSPTHLIKTRGQQVTLRCSSQSGHNTVSWYQQALGQGPQFIFQYYREEENGRGNFPPRFSGLQFPNYSSELNVNALELDDSALYLCASSFPSGGRTDTQYFGPGTRLTVL.

This sequence joins TRBV7-9 and TRBJ1-1; a possible D gene is TRBD1 (5 bases). Trimming removed 5 bases from V and 1 base from J, with 14 bases in between. Per the germline V gene, CDR1 is SEHNR and CDR2 is FQNEAQ (reference sequence). The CDR3 consists of 15 residues. For the CDR3, the DNA is TGTGCCAGCAGCAGGCCCGGGACGGGGAACACTGAAGCTTTCTTT. Its translation: CASSRPGTGNTEAFF.

The chain carries TRBV15 and TRBJ2-1; the D gene is possibly TRBD2 (7 bases). The CDR3 runs to 15 residues. Germline V gives CDR1 LNHNV, CDR2 YYDKDF (reference sequence). V was cut by 0 bases and J by 10 bases, with 16 bases left in between. CDR3 coding DNA: TGTGCCACCAGCAGAGATGCGGCGGGGGCGCAGGAGCAGTTCTTC. The encoded protein is CATSRDAAGAQEQFF. The full variable domain, rest sourced from reference TRBV15 and TRBJ2-1, is DAMVIQNPRYQVTQFGKPVTLSCSQTLNHNVMYWYQQKSSQAPKLLFHYYDKDFNNEADTPDNFQSRRPNTSFCFLDIRSPGLGDTAMYLCATSRDAAGAQEQFFGPGTRLTVL.

The chain uses TRBV10-2 and TRBJ1-2; D remains ambiguous. Germline V CDR1 and CDR2: WSHSY, SAAADI. This CDR3 region has 12 residues. V was pared by 2 bases and J by 2 bases, with 3 bases between. CDR3 amino acids: CASSEGNYGYTF. DNA of the CDR3: TGCGCCAGCAGTGAGGGGAACTATGGCTACACCTTC.

In its sample, this clone was seen a few times. This rearrangement joins TRBV18 to TRBJ2-7; maybe TRBD2 (6 bases). Trimming pared 3 bases from V and 4 bases from J, leaving 13 bases between. The CDR3 consists of 14 residues. CDR1 is KGHSH and CDR2 is LQKENI in the germline V gene. The CDR3 nucleotides read TGTGCCAGCTCACCCACGGGACTGGGATACGAGCAGTACTTC. This translates into CASSPTGLGYEQYF.

The V call is TRBV29-1, the J call TRBJ1-1; D uncertain. Germline CDR1 SQVTM, CDR2 ANQGSEA. The CDR3 consists of 11 residues. V lost 4 bases to trimming and J lost 3 bases, with 6 bases between them. The DNA for the CDR3 is TGCAGCGTTGCCTCAGACACTGAAGCTTTCTTT. This sequence encodes CSVASDTEAFF.

In this sample, this clone turned up many times. This sample also contains other DNA sequences that code for the same CDR3. The V gene is TRBV7-9, the J gene TRBJ2-5, with D hard to call. The CDR3 loop spans 11 amino acids. Germline V gene lookup returns CDR1 SEHNR and CDR2 FQNEAQ (reference sequence). The V gene lost 3 bases and the J gene lost 2 bases, with 1 base spanning the gap. CDR3 DNA sequence: TGTGCCAGCAGCTTGCAAGAGACCCAGTACTTC. Amino acid sequence: CASSLQETQYF.

This chain joins TRBV6-5 and TRBJ2-3; the D gene is possibly TRBD1 (6 bases). The germline V gene encodes CDR1 MNHEY and CDR2 SVGAGI. The CDR3 loop spans 11 amino acids. V shed 7 bases and J shed 6 bases, with 8 bases lying between them. CDR3 residues: CASKRGDTQYF. In DNA, the CDR3 is TGTGCCAGCAAAAGGGGGGATACGCAGTATTTT.

The chain links TRBV5-1 to TRBJ1-5; a possible D gene is TRBD1 (6 bases). CDR3 size: 14 residues. V lost 4 bases, J lost 4 bases, and 12 bases lay in between. Germline V gene sequence: CDR1 SGHRS, CDR2 YFSETQ. In DNA, the CDR3 is TGCGCCAGCAGCCCGACAGGTAGTAATCAGCCCCAGCATTTT. Protein sequence: CASSPTGSNQPQHF.

This chain connects TRBV2 to TRBJ2-3, with 7 bases lining up with TRBD1. Germline CDR1 reads SNHLY; CDR2 reads FYNNEI. V lost 9 bases to trimming and J lost 2 bases; unmatched junction nucleotides: 5. The CDR3 consists of 13 residues. The DNA of the CDR3 is TGTGCCAGACAAAGGGGGCTCACAGATACGCAGTATTTT. Protein product: CARQRGLTDTQYF.

There are a few counts of this clone. J is TRBJ1-4 and V is TRBV6-5; D gene ambiguous. Trimming stripped 0 bases from V and 10 bases from J, with 15 bases between. Germline assignment: CDR1 MNHEY and CDR2 SVGAGI. The CDR3 is 15 residues long. CDR3 nucleotide sequence: TGTGCCAGCAGTTACTCAGCCCAAGGTCTCGGAAAACTGTTTTTT. It translates to CASSYSAQGLGKLFF.

This clone is medium-sized within its sample. The same CDR3 also results from other DNA sequences found in this sample. In DNA form, the CDR3 reads TGCAGCGTGCTGACTACTGGGGGAGAGACCCAGTACTTC. Its translation: CSVLTTGGETQYF. The genes are TRBV29-1 and TRBJ2-5; D assignment may be TRBD1 or TRBD2 (5 bases each). CDR1 and CDR2 (germline): SQVTM, ANQGSEA. The V end lost 6 bases, the J end lost 4 bases, and 15 bases lay between the germline ends. The CDR3 totals 13 residues.

The V call is TRBV4-2, the J call TRBJ1-2, with TRBD1 matching over 9 bases. This CDR3 comprises 15 residues. The junction had 3 bases not matched to a gene; V was cut back by 4 bases and J by 0 bases. Germline V gives CDR1 LGHNA, CDR2 YNFKEQ. The CDR3 nucleotides are TGTGCCAGCAGCCCGGGACAGGGCCCTAACTATGGCTACACCTTC. Its protein product is CASSPGQGPNYGYTF.

V gene TRBV6-5 combines with J gene TRBJ1-6; D call uncertain. The CDR3 spans 14 residues. The V end was cut by 8 bases, the J end by 8 bases, with 16 bases between. Germline V gene sequence: CDR1 MNHEY, CDR2 SVGAGI. The CDR3 loop reads CASSRFQWDSPLHF. The CDR3 coding sequence is TGTGCCAGCTCCCGCTTCCAATGGGATTCACCCCTCCACTTT.